The clone carrying this T cell receptor (beta chain) was found a few times. This specimen comes from a study of blood T cell repertoires in COVID-19. Across the study: From the United States, Italy and Spain came samples of acute and convalescent COVID-19.

Method: immunoSEQ multiplex PCR; TCRdb's copy keeps in-frame clones and lacks some. This sample carries more than 200,000 clones, approximately 86% of them seen once, and the ten largest clones take roughly 1.6%. V lost 10 bases and J lost 10; bases outside the gene matches: 5. The CDR3 sequence is 12 residues long. Germline V lookup: CDR1 LGHDT, CDR2 YNNKEL (reference sequence). This clonotype was obtained from a woman aged 50 to 60 who had recovered from COVID-19. This chain connects TRBV3-1 (or the pseudogene TRBV3-2) to TRBJ1-6; 9 bases line up with TRBD1. Sequencing was done on a sample of PBMCs or T cells enriched from blood (not recorded which). The CDR3 region is CATATGGSPLHF. CDR3 coding DNA: TGTGCCACCGCGACAGGGGGATCACCCCTCCACTTT.